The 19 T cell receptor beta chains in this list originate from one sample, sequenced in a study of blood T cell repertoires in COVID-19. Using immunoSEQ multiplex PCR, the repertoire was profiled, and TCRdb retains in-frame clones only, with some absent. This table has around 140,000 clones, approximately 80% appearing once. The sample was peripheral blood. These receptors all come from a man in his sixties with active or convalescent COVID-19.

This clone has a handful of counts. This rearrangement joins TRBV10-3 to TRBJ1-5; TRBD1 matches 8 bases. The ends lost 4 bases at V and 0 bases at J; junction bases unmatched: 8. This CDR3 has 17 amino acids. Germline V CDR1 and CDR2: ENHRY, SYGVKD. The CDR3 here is CAISATGGDYSNQPQHF. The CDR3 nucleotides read TGTGCCATCAGTGCCACAGGGGGAGACTATAGCAATCAGCCCCAGCATTTT.

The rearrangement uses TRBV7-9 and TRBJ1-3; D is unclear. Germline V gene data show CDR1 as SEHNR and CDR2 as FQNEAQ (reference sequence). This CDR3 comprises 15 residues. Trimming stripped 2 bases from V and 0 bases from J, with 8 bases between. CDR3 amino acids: CASSLSQVSGNTIYF. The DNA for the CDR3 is TGTGCCAGCAGCTTAAGCCAGGTCTCTGGAAACACCATATATTTT.

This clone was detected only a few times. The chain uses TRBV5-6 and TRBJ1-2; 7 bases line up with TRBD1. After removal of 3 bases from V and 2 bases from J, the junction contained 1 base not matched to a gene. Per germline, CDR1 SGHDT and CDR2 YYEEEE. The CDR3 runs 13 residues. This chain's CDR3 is CASSSGQNYGYTF. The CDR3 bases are TGTGCCAGCAGCTCGGGACAGAACTATGGCTACACCTTC.

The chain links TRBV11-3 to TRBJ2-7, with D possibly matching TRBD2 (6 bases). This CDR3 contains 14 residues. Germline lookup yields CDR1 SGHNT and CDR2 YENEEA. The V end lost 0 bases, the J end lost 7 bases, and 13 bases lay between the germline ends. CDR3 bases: TGTGCCAGCAGCTTAGATAGGGCAGGGAGGGAGCAGTACTTC. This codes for CASSLDRAGREQYF. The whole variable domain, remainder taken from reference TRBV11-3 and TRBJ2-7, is EAGVVQSPRYKIIEKKQPVAFWCNPISGHNTLYWYLQNLGQGPELLIRYENEEAVDDSQLPKDRFSAERLKGVDSTLKIQPAELGDSAVYLCASSLDRAGREQYFGPGTRLTVT.

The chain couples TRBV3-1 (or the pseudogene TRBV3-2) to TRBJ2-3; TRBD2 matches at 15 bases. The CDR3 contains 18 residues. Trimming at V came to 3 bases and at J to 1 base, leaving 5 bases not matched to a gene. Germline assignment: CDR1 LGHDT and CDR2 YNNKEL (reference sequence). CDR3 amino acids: CASSHGLAGGRGTDTQYF. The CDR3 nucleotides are TGTGCCAGCAGCCACGGACTAGCGGGGGGGCGGGGCACAGATACGCAGTATTTT.

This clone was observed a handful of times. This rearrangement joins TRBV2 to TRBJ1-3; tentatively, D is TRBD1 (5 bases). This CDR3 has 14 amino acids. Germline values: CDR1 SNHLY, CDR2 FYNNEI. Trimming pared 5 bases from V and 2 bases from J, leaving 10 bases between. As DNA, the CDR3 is TGTGCCAGCAGTCCTGGACAAACTGGAAACACCATATATTTT. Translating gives CASSPGQTGNTIYF.

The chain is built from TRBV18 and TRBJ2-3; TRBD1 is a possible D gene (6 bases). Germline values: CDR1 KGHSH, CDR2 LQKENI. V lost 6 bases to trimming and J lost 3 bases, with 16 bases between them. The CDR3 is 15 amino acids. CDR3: CASSPQWQGTDTQYF. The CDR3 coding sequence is TGTGCCAGCTCCCCCCAATGGCAGGGGACAGATACGCAGTATTTT.

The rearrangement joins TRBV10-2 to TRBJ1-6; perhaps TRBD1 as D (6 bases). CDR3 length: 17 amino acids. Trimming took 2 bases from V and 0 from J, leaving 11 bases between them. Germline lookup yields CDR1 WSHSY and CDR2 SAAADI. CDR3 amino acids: CASSERTASSYNSPLHF. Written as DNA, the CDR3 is TGCGCCAGCAGTGAGCGGACAGCGAGCTCCTATAATTCACCCCTCCACTTT.

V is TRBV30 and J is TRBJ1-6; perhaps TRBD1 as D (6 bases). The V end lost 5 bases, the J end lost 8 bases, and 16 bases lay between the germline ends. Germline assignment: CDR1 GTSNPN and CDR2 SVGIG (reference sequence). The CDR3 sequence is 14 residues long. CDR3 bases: TGTGCCTGGGGGGGGATCAGGGGAGATTCACCCCTCCACTTT. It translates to CAWGGIRGDSPLHF.

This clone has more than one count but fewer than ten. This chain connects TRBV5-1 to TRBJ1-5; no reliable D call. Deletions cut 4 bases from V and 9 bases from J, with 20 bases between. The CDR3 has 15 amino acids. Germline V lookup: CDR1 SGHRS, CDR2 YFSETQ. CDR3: CASSPDIGESMPQHF. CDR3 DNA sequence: TGCGCCAGCAGCCCCGACATCGGTGAGTCCATGCCCCAGCATTTT.

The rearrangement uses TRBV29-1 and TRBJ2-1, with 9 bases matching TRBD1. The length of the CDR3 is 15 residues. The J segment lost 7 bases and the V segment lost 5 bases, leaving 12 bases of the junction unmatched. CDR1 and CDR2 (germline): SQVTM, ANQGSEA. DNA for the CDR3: TGCAGCGTTCAGGCCCCGGGACAGGGAGGGAATGAGCAGTTCTTC. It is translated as CSVQAPGQGGNEQFF.

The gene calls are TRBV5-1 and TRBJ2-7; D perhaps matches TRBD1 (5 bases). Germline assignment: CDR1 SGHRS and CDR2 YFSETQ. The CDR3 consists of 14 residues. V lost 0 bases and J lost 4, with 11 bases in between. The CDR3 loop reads CASSLAAGKYEQYV. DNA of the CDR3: TGCGCCAGCAGCTTGGCGGCAGGGAAGTACGAGCAGTACGTC.

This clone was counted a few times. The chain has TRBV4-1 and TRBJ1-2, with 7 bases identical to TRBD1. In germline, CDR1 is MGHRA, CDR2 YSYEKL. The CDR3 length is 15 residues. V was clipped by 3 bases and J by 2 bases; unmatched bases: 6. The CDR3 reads CASSHSPGQNYGYTF. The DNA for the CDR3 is TGCGCCAGCAGCCACAGTCCGGGACAGAACTATGGCTACACCTTC.

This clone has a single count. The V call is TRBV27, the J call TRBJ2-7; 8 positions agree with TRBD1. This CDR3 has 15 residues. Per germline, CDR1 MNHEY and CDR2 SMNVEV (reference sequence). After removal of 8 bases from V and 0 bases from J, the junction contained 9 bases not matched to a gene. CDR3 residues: CASVYGQGASYEQYV. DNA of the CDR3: TGTGCCAGCGTATACGGACAGGGTGCCTCCTACGAGCAGTACGTC.

In DNA form, the CDR3 reads TGTGCCAGCAGGGAGGGACAGGTGGGGGTTCGCGAAAAACTGTTTTTT. It yields the protein CASREGQVGVREKLFF. This chain connects TRBV27 to TRBJ1-4; 8 bases map to TRBD1. Germline V gene sequence: CDR1 MNHEY, CDR2 SMNVEV (reference sequence). Trimming at V came to 6 bases and at J to 8 bases, leaving 14 bases not matched to a gene. The CDR3 runs 16 residues.

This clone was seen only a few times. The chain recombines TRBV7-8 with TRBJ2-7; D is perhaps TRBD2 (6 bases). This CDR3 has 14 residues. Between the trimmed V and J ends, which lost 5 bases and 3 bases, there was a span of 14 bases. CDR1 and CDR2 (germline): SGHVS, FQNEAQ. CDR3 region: CASSPSDLNYEQYF. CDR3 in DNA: TGTGCCAGCAGCCCTAGCGACCTTAACTACGAGCAGTACTTC.

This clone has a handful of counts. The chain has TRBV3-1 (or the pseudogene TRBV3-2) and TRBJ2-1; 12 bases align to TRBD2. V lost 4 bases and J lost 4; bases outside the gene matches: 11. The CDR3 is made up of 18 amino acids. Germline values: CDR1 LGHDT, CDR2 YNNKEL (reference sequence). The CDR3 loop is CASSPSSGGGPLYNEQFF. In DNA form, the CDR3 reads TGTGCCAGCAGCCCCTCTAGCGGGGGGGGTCCCCTGTACAATGAGCAGTTCTTC.

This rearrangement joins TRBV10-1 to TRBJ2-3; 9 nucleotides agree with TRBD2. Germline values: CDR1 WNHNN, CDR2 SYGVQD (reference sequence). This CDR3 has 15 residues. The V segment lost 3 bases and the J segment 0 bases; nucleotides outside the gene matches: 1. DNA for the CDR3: TGCGCCAGCAGTGACCTAGCGGGAAGCACAGATACGCAGTATTTT. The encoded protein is CASSDLAGSTDTQYF.

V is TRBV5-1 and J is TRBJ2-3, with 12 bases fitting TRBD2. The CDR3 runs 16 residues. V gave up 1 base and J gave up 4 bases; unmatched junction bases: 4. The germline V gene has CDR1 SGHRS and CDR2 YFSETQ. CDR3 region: CASSLLLAGGSDTQYF. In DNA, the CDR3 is TGCGCCAGCAGCTTGCTGCTAGCGGGAGGGTCAGATACGCAGTATTTT.